Presented here are 31 T cell receptor beta chains from one specimen sequenced in a study of response to subunit inactivated influenza vaccine. TCRdb fed the RT-PCR reads into MiXCR, producing one record per CDR3 protein. The data hold under 850,000 distinct CDR3 sequences, with about a fifth observed a single time. Source: PBMCs from blood, taken roughly 5 days after vaccination. The receptors derive from a man aged 50-59 years who received an inactivated influenza vaccine.

V is TRBV6-2 or TRBV6-3 and J is TRBJ2-3, with TRBD2 matching over 10 bases. In germline, CDR1 is MNHEY, CDR2 SVGEGT. The CDR3 runs to 19 residues. The V segment lost 2 bases and the J segment 2 bases; nucleotides outside the gene matches: 13. CDR3 sequence (DNA): TGTGCCAGCAGTTACCCAAACGCGCTAGCGGGGGACCTCACAGATACGCAGTATTTT. It is translated as CASSYPNALAGDLTDTQYF.

V is TRBV9 and J is TRBJ2-1; D is perhaps TRBD1 or TRBD2 (5 bases each). Germline V gene data show CDR1 as SGDLS and CDR2 as YYNGEE. The CDR3 has 14 amino acids. V lost 7 bases to trimming and J lost 0 bases, with 11 bases between them. The CDR3, as DNA: TGTGCCAGCGGGGACGGGATCTCCTACAATGAGCAGTTCTTC. Translation: CASGDGISYNEQFF.

The table lists this clonotype with many counts. The chain couples TRBV20-1 to TRBJ1-5; TRBD1 agrees at 8 bases. The CDR3 sequence is 16 residues long. V lost 0 bases and J lost 3; bases outside the gene matches: 7. CDR1 DFQATT and CDR2 SNEGSKA come from the germline V gene (reference sequence). CDR3 sequence: CSARDLYRGTNQPQHF. The CDR3 nucleotides read TGCAGTGCTAGAGATCTTTACAGGGGGACCAATCAGCCCCAGCATTTT.

The chain has TRBV14 and TRBJ2-5, with TRBD1 matching 8 bases. Germline V gives CDR1 SGHDN, CDR2 FVKESK. This CDR3 spans 17 amino acids. V trimming: 1 base; J trimming: 4 bases; junction bases outside the gene matches: 11. The CDR3 loop is CASSQVGQGAGGETQYF. The CDR3 DNA is TGTGCCAGCAGCCAAGTAGGTCAGGGGGCTGGAGGAGAGACCCAGTACTTC.

This clonotype showed up just a few times. This chain links TRBV5-1 with TRBJ2-6; no reliable D call. The CDR3 is made up of 15 amino acids. V lost 0 bases to trimming and J lost 4 bases, with 8 bases between them. The V gene's germline CDR1 is SGHRS and CDR2 YFSETQ. The CDR3 bases are TGCGCCAGCAGCTTGGCTGCAGGAGGGGCCAACGTCCTGACTTTC. This encodes CASSLAAGGANVLTF. The complete variable domain, with remaining parts taken from reference TRBV5-1 and TRBJ2-6, reads KAGVTQTPRYLIKTRGQQVTLSCSPISGHRSVSWYQQTPGQGLQFLFEYFSETQRNKGNFPGRFSGRQFSNSRSEMNVSTLELGDSALYLCASSLAAGGANVLTFGAGSRLTVL.

This clonotype was observed a handful of times. The rearrangement joins TRBV6-1 to TRBJ1-5; D not certain. V was trimmed by 2 bases and J by 5 bases, leaving 10 bases between them. Germline V gene data show CDR1 as MNHNS and CDR2 as SASEGT. The CDR3 has 14 residues. The CDR3 reads CASSESGRDQPQHF. The CDR3 region has the DNA TGTGCCAGCAGTGAATCGGGAAGGGATCAGCCCCAGCATTTT.

There are a few counts of this clonotype. V is TRBV20-1 and J is TRBJ2-1; 9 bases are shared with TRBD2. The CDR3 runs 17 residues. Germline CDR1 DFQATT, CDR2 SNEGSKA (reference sequence). V gave up 4 bases and J gave up 0 bases; unmatched junction bases: 10. The CDR3 DNA reads as TGCAGTGCTACAGAGCAGGGGACTAGCTTCTCCTACAATGAGCAGTTCTTC. Residues: CSATEQGTSFSYNEQFF.

The V and J genes are TRBV2 and TRBJ2-5, with D possibly being TRBD1 (5 bases). This CDR3 region has 16 residues. The V and J ends lost 6 bases and 0 bases respectively, with 17 bases between them. CDR1 and CDR2 (germline): SNHLY, FYNNEI. CDR3 sequence (DNA): TGTGCCAGCAGAAGGGCCGACAGAGTGTACCAAGAGACCCAGTACTTC. Its translation is CASRRADRVYQETQYF.

A remark on this clonotype: It may be a read error: a sequence one base away is much more abundant. The chain links TRBV18 to TRBJ1-1; D is undetermined. CDR1 is KGHSH and CDR2 is LQKENI in the germline V gene. This CDR3 has 13 residues. V shed 3 bases and J shed 1 base, with 6 bases lying between them. In nucleotides, the CDR3 is TGTGCCAGCTCACCTAAGCCGAACACTGAAGCTTTCTTT. Amino acid sequence: CASSPKPNTEAFF. Using reference TRBV18 and TRBJ1-1 for the parts outside the CDR3, the full variable domain is NAGVMQNPRHLVRRRGQEARLRCSPMKGHSHVYWYRQLPEEGLKFMVYLQKENIIDESGMPKERFSAEFPKEGPSILRIQQVVRGDSAAYFCASSPKPNTEAFFGQGTRLTVV.

This chain links TRBV4-3 with TRBJ2-3, with TRBD1 as a possible D gene (5 bases). V was cut by 0 bases and J by 0 bases, with 13 bases left in between. CDR3 length: 17 amino acids. Germline CDR1 LGHNA, CDR2 YSLEER. The CDR3 DNA sequence: TGCGCCAGCAGCCAAGAGGACACCTCGCTTAGCACAGATACGCAGTATTTT. It specifies CASSQEDTSLSTDTQYF.

This clonotype showed up many times. This chain uses TRBV24-1 with TRBJ2-1; D perhaps matches TRBD2 (5 bases). There are 16 residues in the CDR3. Germline V gives CDR1 KGHDR, CDR2 SFDVKD. V lost 1 base to trimming and J lost 8 bases, with 17 bases between them. The DNA for the CDR3 is TGTGCCACCAGTGATTTTCCTACATCAAGAGGGCATGAGCAGTTCTTC. Its protein is CATSDFPTSRGHEQFF.

This clonotype was observed a handful of times. This rearrangement joins TRBV4-1 to TRBJ2-3; 10 positions match TRBD2. The CDR3 consists of 15 residues. CDR1 and CDR2 from the germline V gene are MGHRA and YSYEKL. V lost 1 base and J lost 8; bases outside the gene matches: 6. CDR3 sequence (DNA): TGCGCCAGCAGCCAAGGCTCTAGCGGGAGAGGTACGCAGTATTTT. Its protein is CASSQGSSGRGTQYF.

This rearrangement joins TRBV7-2 to TRBJ2-7; perhaps TRBD2 as D (6 bases). The CDR3 is 13 residues long. Germline CDR1 and CDR2: SGHTA and FQGNSA. Between the trimmed V and J ends, which lost 6 bases and 7 bases, there was a span of 16 bases. The CDR3 here is CASRRGEVGEQYF. The CDR3 DNA reads TGTGCCAGCAGACGAGGGGAGGTGGGAGAGCAGTACTTC.

J is TRBJ2-3 and V is TRBV11-2; D not resolved. Germline values: CDR1 SGHAT, CDR2 FQNNGV. CDR3 length: 12 residues. V was pared by 5 bases and J by 8 bases, with 11 bases between. CDR3 amino acids: CASSESGVTQYF. The DNA for the CDR3 is TGTGCCAGCAGCGAATCAGGAGTTACGCAGTATTTT.

This clonotype occurred a few times. This chain joins TRBV12-3 or TRBV12-4 and TRBJ2-1; D may be TRBD2 (7 bases). With 2 bases removed from V and 3 bases from J, the gap between germline ends came to 14 bases. CDR3 length: 16 amino acids. The DNA of the CDR3 is TGTGCCAGCAGTTTAAACGGGGGGCTCTACTACAATGAGCAGTTCTTC. This encodes CASSLNGGLYYNEQFF.

This clonotype was observed many times. This sequence joins TRBV29-1 and TRBJ2-1; maybe TRBD2 (6 bases). Germline V gene data show CDR1 as SQVTM and CDR2 as ANQGSEA. CDR3 length: 15 residues. V was clipped by 0 bases and J by 7 bases, with 16 bases between them. The CDR3 protein is CSVEDPEGRGNEQFF. In DNA, the CDR3 is TGCAGCGTTGAAGATCCCGAGGGCCGGGGGAATGAGCAGTTCTTC.

The chain carries TRBV20-1 and TRBJ1-2, with 8 bases aligning to TRBD1. Losses at the gene ends were 5 bases for V and 7 bases for J; bases not matched to a gene: 9. The length of the CDR3 is 13 residues. CDR1 is DFQATT and CDR2 is SNEGSKA in the germline V gene (reference sequence). CDR3 sequence: CSASDRGDPGYTF. The CDR3 DNA is TGCAGTGCTTCAGACAGGGGAGATCCTGGCTACACCTTC.

This clonotype has only a few counts. This chain joins TRBV5-1 and TRBJ1-5; perhaps TRBD1 as D (6 bases). There are 15 residues in the CDR3. Germline-derived CDR1 and CDR2 are SGHRS and YFSETQ. V lost 4 bases, J lost 4 bases, and 15 bases lay in between. The CDR3 DNA sequence: TGCGCCAGCAGCGCGGGGGCAGGGGAGAATCAGCCCCAGCATTTT. The encoded protein is CASSAGAGENQPQHF.

This clonotype appeared many times. The V and J genes are TRBV6-5 and TRBJ2-7; TRBD1 is a possible D gene (6 bases). The CDR3 extends over 15 amino acids. Germline V CDR1 and CDR2: MNHEY, SVGAGI. V was pared by 0 bases and J by 1 base, with 10 bases between. The CDR3 sequence: CASSYSGRGSYEQYF. The CDR3 coding sequence is TGTGCCAGCAGTTACTCCGGCAGGGGATCCTACGAGCAGTACTTC.

This clonotype has more than one count but fewer than ten. V and J are TRBV28 and TRBJ2-7, with D unclear. Germline CDR1 and CDR2: MDHEN and SYDVKM. The CDR3 sequence is 13 residues long. V was clipped by 5 bases and J by 5 bases, with 13 bases between them. CDR3 loop: CASSADPLHEQYF. In nucleotides, the CDR3 is TGTGCCAGCAGTGCCGACCCCCTCCACGAGCAGTACTTC.

V gene TRBV6-5 combines with J gene TRBJ2-4; a weak D match, TRBD1 (6 bases). The CDR3 is 17 residues long. Germline assignment: CDR1 MNHEY and CDR2 SVGAGI. V lost 4 bases, J lost 0 bases, and 16 bases lay in between. CDR3 loop: CASSFSRQGLAKNIQYF. The CDR3 DNA reads as TGTGCCAGCAGTTTTAGCCGCCAGGGGCTAGCCAAAAACATTCAGTACTTC.

The V and J genes are TRBV20-1 and TRBJ2-2, with 7 bases fitting TRBD1. J gave up 0 bases and V 5 bases, and 3 bases lay outside the gene matches. Per the germline V gene, CDR1 is DFQATT and CDR2 is SNEGSKA (reference sequence). The CDR3 covers 14 residues. The CDR3 reads CSAADRANTGELFF. In nucleotides, the CDR3 is TGCAGTGCTGCCGACAGGGCGAACACCGGGGAGCTGTTTTTT.

J is TRBJ2-7 and V is TRBV5-1; D uncertain. The CDR3 spans 14 residues. V dropped 0 bases and J dropped 0 bases, with 7 bases sitting between them. Germline CDR1 reads SGHRS; CDR2 reads YFSETQ. Written as DNA, the CDR3 is TGCGCCAGCAGCTTGGACAGAAACTCCTACGAGCAGTACTTC. The encoded protein is CASSLDRNSYEQYF.

In its sample, this clonotype was seen many times. This sequence joins TRBV10-3 and TRBJ2-2; a weak D match, TRBD2 (5 bases). V gave up 6 bases and J gave up 0 bases, with 8 bases separating them. Germline values: CDR1 ENHRY, CDR2 SYGVKD. CDR3 length: 14 residues. CDR3 amino acids: CAIRAGSNTGELFF. The DNA of the CDR3 is TGTGCCATCAGGGCGGGCTCGAACACCGGGGAGCTGTTTTTT.

As to this clonotype: This sequence may be a read error, since a much larger clone differs from it by one base. This chain uses TRBV6-2 or TRBV6-3 with TRBJ2-1, with unresolved D. V was clipped by 8 bases and J by 0 bases, with 8 bases between them. CDR3 size: 13 residues. The germline gives CDR1 MNHEY, CDR2 SVGEGT. The CDR3 protein is CASRHSSYNEQFF. The DNA for the CDR3 is TGTGCCAGCCGACATAGCTCCTACAATGAGCAGTTCTTC.

This clonotype appeared a few times. The chain joins TRBV5-1 to TRBJ2-7, with 9 bases aligning to TRBD1. With 0 bases clipped from V and 6 bases from J, the junction kept 4 bases outside the gene matches. The V gene's germline CDR1 is SGHRS and CDR2 YFSETQ. The length of the CDR3 is 14 residues. CDR3 region: CASSLARQGGEQYF. CDR3 nucleotide sequence: TGCGCCAGCAGCTTGGCCAGACAGGGGGGCGAGCAGTACTTC.

The J gene is TRBJ1-2, the V gene TRBV7-2; TRBD1 agrees at 8 bases. The J segment lost 6 bases and the V segment lost 4 bases, leaving 4 bases of the junction unmatched. Germline CDR1 reads SGHTA; CDR2 reads FQGNSA. The CDR3 has 13 residues. DNA of the CDR3: TGTGCCAGCAGCTCGGACAGGGACCATGGCTACACCTTC. This gives the protein CASSSDRDHGYTF.

The J gene is TRBJ2-5, the V gene TRBV13; 7 bases are a match to TRBD1. V shed 4 bases and J 2 bases; nucleotides not matched to a gene: 10. The CDR3 runs to 16 residues. Germline V gene data show CDR1 as PRHDT and CDR2 as FYEKMQ (reference sequence). The DNA of the CDR3 is TGTGCCAGCAGCTCCTCTGTGGGACAGCTTCAAGAGACCCAGTACTTC. Encoded protein: CASSSSVGQLQETQYF.

The chain has TRBV28 and TRBJ2-5; D is perhaps TRBD1 (6 bases). V lost 6 bases and J 4 bases, leaving 15 bases between the germline ends. There are 14 residues in the CDR3. Germline CDR1 reads MDHEN; CDR2 reads SYDVKM. The CDR3 DNA reads TGTGCCAGCAGAGGTGGGGGCGCGGGAGAGACCCAGTACTTC. Protein sequence: CASRGGGAGETQYF.

The chain couples TRBV5-1 to TRBJ2-5, with 7 bases identical to TRBD2. The CDR3 sequence is 14 residues long. CDR1 is SGHRS, CDR2 YFSETQ, per germline. The ends lost 5 bases at V and 5 bases at J; junction bases unmatched: 9. The CDR3 sequence is CASSPAGVGETQYF. In DNA form, the CDR3 reads TGCGCCAGCAGTCCTGCGGGGGTCGGGGAGACCCAGTACTTC.

The chain couples TRBV7-9 to TRBJ2-6; D is undetermined. There are 17 residues in the CDR3. The germline V and J ends were trimmed by 6 bases and 2 bases, with 17 bases remaining between them. Germline V gene data show CDR1 as SEHNR and CDR2 as FQNEAQ (reference sequence). CDR3 in DNA: TGTGCCAGCAGTTTCATGGCACGCCGGCCTGGGGCCAACGTCCTGACTTTC. Translating gives CASSFMARRPGANVLTF.